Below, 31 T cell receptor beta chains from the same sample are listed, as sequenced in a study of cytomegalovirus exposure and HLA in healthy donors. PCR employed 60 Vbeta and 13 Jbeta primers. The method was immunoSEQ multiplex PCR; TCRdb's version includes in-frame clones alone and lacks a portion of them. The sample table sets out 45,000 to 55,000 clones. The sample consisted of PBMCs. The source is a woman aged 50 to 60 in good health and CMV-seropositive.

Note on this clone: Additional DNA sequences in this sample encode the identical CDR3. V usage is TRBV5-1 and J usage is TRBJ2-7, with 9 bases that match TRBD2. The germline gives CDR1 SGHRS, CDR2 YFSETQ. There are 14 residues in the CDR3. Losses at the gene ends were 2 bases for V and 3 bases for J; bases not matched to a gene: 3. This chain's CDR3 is CASSLKAGGYEQYF. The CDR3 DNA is TGCGCCAGCAGCTTAAAAGCGGGAGGCTACGAGCAGTACTTC. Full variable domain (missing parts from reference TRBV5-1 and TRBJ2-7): KAGVTQTPRYLIKTRGQQVTLSCSPISGHRSVSWYQQTPGQGLQFLFEYFSETQRNKGNFPGRFSGRQFSNSRSEMNVSTLELGDSALYLCASSLKAGGYEQYFGPGTRLTVT.

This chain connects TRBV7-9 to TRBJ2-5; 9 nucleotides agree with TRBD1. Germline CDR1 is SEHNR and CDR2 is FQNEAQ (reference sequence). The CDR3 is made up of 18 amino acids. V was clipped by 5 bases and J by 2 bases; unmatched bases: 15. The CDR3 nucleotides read TGTGCCAGCAGCCTGCTCCGGGACAGGGTCGGTCGGCAAGAGACCCAGTACTTC. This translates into CASSLLRDRVGRQETQYF.

In DNA, the CDR3 is TGTGCCAGCTCACGGGGACTAGCGGGACTTGCGGAGCTGTTTTTT. Its protein is CASSRGLAGLAELFF. The chain couples TRBV18 to TRBJ2-2, with TRBD2 identical over 13 bases. The germline V gene encodes CDR1 KGHSH and CDR2 LQKENI. This CDR3 is built from 15 residues. The V segment lost 4 bases and the J segment 10 bases; nucleotides outside the gene matches: 6.

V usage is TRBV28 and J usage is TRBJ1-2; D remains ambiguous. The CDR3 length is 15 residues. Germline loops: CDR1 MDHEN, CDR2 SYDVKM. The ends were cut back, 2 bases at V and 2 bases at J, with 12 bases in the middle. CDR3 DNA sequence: TGTGCCAGCAGTTTACGGCCAGCCGGGAACTATGGCTACACCTTC. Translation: CASSLRPAGNYGYTF.

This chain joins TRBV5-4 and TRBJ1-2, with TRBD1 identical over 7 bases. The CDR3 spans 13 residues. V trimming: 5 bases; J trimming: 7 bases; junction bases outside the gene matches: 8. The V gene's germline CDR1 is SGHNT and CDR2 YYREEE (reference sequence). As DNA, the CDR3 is TGTGCCAGCAGGTTGCCACAGGGGTTTGGCTACACCTTC. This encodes CASRLPQGFGYTF. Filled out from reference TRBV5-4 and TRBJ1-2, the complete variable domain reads ETGVTQSPTHLIKTRGQQVTLRCSSQSGHNTVSWYQQALGQGPQFIFQYYREEENGRGNFPPRFSGLQFPNYSSELNVNALELDDSALYLCASRLPQGFGYTFGSGTRLTVV.

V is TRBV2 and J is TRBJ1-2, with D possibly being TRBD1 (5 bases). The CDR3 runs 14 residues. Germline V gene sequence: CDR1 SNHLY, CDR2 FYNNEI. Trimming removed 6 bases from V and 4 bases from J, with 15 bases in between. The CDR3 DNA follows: TGTGCCAGCAGGCGAACCGGAGGGACCTATGGCTACACCTTC. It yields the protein CASRRTGGTYGYTF. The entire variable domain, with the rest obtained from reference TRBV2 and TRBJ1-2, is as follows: EPEVTQTPSHQVTQMGQEVILRCVPISNHLYFYWYRQILGQKVEFLVSFYNNEISEKSEIFDDQFSVERPDGSNFTLKIRSTKLEDSAMYFCASRRTGGTYGYTFGSGTRLTVV.

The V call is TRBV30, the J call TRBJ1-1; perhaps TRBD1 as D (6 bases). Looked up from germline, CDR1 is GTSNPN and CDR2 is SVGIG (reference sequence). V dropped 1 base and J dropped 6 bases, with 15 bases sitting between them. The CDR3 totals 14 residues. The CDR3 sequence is CAWSERQAVPEAFF. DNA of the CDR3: TGTGCCTGGAGTGAAAGACAGGCCGTACCTGAAGCTTTCTTT.

The CDR3, as DNA: TGTGCCAGCTCACCGGGGCTAGTCACCTACAATGAGCAGTTCTTC. Its protein is CASSPGLVTYNEQFF. The rearrangement uses TRBV18 and TRBJ2-1, with D perhaps matching TRBD1 (5 bases). The V end lost 3 bases, the J end lost 2 bases, and 11 bases lay between the germline ends. The CDR3 totals 15 residues. Germline V lookup: CDR1 KGHSH, CDR2 LQKENI.

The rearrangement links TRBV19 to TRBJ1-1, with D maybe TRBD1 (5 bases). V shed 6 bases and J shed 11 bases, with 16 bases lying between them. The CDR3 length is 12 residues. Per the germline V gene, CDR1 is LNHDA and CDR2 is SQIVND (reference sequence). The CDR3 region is CASSFIQGPAFF. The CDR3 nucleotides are TGTGCCAGTAGCTTTATCCAGGGCCCGGCTTTCTTT. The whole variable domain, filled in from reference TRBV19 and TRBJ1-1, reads DGGITQSPKYLFRKEGQNVTLSCEQNLNHDAMYWYRQDPGQGLRLIYYSQIVNDFQKGDIAEGYSVSREKKESFPLTVTSAQKNPTAFYLCASSFIQGPAFFGQGTRLTVV.

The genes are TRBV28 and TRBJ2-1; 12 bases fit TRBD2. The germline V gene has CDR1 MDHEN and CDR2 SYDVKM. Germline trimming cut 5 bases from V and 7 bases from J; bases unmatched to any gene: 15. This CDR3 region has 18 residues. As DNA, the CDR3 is TGTGCCAGCAGTCACCGCCAGCTTGGAGGACTAGCGGGAAATGAGCAGTTCTTC. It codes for CASSHRQLGGLAGNEQFF.

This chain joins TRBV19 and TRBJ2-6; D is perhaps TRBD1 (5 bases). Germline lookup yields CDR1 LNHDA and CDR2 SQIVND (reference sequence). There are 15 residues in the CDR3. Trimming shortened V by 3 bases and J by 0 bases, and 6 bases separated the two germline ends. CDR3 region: CASSIRASGANVLTF. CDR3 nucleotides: TGTGCCAGTAGTATCAGGGCCTCTGGGGCCAACGTCCTGACTTTC.

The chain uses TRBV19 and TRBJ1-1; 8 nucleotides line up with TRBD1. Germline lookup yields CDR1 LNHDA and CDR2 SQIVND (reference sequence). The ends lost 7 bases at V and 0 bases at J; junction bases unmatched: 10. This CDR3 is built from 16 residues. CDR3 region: CASTTGTGTMNTEAFF. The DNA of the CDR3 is TGTGCCAGTACGACAGGGACAGGTACCATGAACACTGAAGCTTTCTTT.

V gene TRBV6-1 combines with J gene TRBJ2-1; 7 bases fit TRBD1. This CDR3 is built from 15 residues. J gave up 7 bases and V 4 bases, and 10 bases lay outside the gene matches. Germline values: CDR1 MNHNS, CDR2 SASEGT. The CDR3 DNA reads TGTGCCAGCAGTGCTAGACAGGGATTGGGTAATGAGCAGTTCTTC. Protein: CASSARQGLGNEQFF.

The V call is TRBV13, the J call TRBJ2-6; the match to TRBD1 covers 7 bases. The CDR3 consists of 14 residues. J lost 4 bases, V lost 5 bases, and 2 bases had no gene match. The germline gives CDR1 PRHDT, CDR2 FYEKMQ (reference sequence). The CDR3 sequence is CASSRDRGANVLTF. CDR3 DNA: TGTGCCAGCAGCCGGGACAGAGGGGCCAACGTCCTGACTTTC.

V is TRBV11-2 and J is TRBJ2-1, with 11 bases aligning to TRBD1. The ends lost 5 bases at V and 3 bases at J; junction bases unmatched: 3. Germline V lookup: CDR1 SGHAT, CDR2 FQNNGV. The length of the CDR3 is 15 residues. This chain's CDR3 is CASSQGQGDYNEQFF. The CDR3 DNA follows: TGTGCCAGCAGCCAGGGACAGGGGGACTACAATGAGCAGTTCTTC.

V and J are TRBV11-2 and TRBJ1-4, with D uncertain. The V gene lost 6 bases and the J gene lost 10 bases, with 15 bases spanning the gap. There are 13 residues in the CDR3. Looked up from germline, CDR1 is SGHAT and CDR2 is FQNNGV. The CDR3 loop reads CASSEAHQGKLFF. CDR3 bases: TGTGCCAGCAGTGAGGCCCATCAAGGAAAACTGTTTTTT.

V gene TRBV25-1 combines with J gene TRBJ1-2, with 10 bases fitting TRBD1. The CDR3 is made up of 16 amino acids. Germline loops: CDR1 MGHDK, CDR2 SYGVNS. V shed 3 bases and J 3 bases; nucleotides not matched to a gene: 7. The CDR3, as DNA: TGTGCCAGCAGTGATCCGGGACAGGGGTTTCACTATGGCTACACCTTC. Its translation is CASSDPGQGFHYGYTF.

The CDR3: CASSVMRGTDTQYF. CDR3 DNA sequence: TGTGCCAGTAGTGTCATGCGGGGCACAGATACGCAGTATTTT. The chain uses TRBV19 and TRBJ2-3, with a tentative D call TRBD2 (5 bases). The CDR3 consists of 14 residues. V was cut by 5 bases and J by 1 base, with 10 bases left in between. Germline V gives CDR1 LNHDA, CDR2 SQIVND (reference sequence).

The CDR3: CASTHAGKETQYF. CDR3 sequence (DNA): TGTGCCAGCACCCACGCGGGTAAAGAGACCCAGTACTTC. The V gene is TRBV28, the J gene TRBJ2-5, with D perhaps matching TRBD2 (5 bases). V lost 7 bases to trimming and J lost 3 bases, with 12 bases between them. This CDR3 region has 13 residues. Germline loops: CDR1 MDHEN, CDR2 SYDVKM.

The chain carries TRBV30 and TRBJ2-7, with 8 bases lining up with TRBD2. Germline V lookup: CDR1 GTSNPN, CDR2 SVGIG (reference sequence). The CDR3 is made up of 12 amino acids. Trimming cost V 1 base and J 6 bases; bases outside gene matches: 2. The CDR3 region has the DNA TGTGCCTGGAGTGCAGGGACTAGCGAGCAGTACTTC. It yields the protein CAWSAGTSEQYF.

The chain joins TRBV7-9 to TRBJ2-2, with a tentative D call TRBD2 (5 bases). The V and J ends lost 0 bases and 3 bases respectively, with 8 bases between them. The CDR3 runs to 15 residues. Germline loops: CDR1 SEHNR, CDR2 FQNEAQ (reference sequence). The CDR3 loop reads CASSLAGSYTGELFF. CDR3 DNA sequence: TGTGCCAGCAGCTTAGCGGGGAGCTACACCGGGGAGCTGTTTTTT.

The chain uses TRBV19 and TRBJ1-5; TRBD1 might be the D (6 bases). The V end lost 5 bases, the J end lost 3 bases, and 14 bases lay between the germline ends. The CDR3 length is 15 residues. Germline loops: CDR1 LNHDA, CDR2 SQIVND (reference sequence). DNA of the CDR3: TGTGCCAGTAGTCAGAGCCGGGACAACAATCAGCCCCAGCATTTT. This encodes CASSQSRDNNQPQHF.

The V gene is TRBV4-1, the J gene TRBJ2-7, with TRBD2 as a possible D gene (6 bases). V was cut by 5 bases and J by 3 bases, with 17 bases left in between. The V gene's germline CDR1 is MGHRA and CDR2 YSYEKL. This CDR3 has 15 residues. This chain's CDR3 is CASSYTGTGDYEQYF. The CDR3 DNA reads TGCGCCAGCAGCTATACCGGGACGGGGGACTACGAGCAGTACTTC.

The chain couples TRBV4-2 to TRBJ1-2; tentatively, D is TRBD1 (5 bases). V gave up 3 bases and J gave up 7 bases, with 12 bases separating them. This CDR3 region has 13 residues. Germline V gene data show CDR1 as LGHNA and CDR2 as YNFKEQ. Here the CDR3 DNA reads TGTGCCAGCAGCCACTCAGACAGTTTTGGCTACACCTTC. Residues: CASSHSDSFGYTF.

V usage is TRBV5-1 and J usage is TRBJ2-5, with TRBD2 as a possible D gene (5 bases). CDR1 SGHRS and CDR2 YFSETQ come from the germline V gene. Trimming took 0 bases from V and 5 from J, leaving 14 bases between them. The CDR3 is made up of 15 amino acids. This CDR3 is CASSLGGRGKETQYF. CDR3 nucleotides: TGCGCCAGCAGCTTGGGTGGGCGAGGGAAGGAGACCCAGTACTTC.

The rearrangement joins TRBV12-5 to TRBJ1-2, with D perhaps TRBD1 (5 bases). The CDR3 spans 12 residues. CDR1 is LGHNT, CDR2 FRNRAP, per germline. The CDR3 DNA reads TGTGCGAAGGGGTCAGGGTTCTATGGCTACACCTTC. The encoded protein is CAKGSGFYGYTF. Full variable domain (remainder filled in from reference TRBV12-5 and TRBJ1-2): DARVTQTPRHKVTEMGQEVTMRCQPILGHNTVFWYRQTMMQGLELLAYFRNRAPLDDSGMPKDRFSAEMPDATLATLKIQPSEPRDSAVYFCAKGSGFYGYTFGSGTRLTVV.

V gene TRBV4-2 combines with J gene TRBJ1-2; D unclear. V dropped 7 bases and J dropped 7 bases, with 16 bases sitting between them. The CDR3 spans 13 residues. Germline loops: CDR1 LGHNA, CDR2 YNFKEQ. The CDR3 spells CASNSGWAGGYTF. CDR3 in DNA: TGTGCCAGCAACTCCGGTTGGGCCGGTGGCTACACCTTC.

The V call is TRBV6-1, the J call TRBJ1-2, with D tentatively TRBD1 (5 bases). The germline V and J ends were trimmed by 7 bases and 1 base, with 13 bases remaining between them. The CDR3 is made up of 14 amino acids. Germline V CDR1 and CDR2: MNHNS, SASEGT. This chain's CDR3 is CASIRTNVNYGYTF. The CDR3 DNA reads TGTGCCAGCATTCGGACAAACGTTAACTATGGCTACACCTTC.

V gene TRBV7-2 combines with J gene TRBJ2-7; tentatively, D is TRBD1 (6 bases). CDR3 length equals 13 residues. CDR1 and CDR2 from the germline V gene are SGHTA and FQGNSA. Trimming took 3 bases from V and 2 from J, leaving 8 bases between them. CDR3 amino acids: CASSFQGTYEQYF. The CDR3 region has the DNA TGTGCCAGCAGCTTCCAGGGGACCTACGAGCAGTACTTC.

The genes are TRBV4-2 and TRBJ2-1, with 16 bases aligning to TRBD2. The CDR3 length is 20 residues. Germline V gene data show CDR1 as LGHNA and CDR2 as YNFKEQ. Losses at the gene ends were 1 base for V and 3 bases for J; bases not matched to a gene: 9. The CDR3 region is CASSQGSGTSGGARYNEQFF. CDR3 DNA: TGTGCCAGCAGCCAAGGTTCCGGGACTAGCGGGGGGGCACGCTACAATGAGCAGTTCTTC.

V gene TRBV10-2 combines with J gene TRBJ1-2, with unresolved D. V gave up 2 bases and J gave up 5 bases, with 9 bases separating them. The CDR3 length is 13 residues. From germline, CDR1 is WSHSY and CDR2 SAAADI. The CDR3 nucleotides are TGCGCCAGCAGTGAGGCCCGAGTGTATGGCTACACCTTC. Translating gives CASSEARVYGYTF.